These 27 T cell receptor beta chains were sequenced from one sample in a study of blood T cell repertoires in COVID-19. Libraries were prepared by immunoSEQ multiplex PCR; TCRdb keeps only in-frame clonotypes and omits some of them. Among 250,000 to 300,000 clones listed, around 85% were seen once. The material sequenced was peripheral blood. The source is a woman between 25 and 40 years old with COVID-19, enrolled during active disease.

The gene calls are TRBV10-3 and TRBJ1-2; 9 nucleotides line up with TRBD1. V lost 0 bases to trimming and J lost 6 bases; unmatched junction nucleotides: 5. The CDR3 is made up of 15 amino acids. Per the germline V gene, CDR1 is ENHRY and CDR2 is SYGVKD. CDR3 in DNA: TGTGCCATCAGTGAGTCTGGACAGGGGCTAAATGGCTACACCTTC. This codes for CAISESGQGLNGYTF.

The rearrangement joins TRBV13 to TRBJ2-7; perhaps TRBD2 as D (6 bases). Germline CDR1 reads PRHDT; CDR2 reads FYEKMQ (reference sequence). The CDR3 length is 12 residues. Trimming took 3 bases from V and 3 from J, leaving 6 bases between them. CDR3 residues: CASSFGGYEQYF. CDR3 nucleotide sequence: TGTGCCAGCAGCTTCGGGGGCTACGAGCAGTACTTC.

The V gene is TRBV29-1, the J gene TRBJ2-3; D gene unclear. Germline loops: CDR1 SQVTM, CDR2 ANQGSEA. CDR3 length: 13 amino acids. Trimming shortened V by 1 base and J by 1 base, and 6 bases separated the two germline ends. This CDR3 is CSVEGYGTDTQYF. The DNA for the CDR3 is TGCAGCGTTGAAGGTTATGGCACAGATACGCAGTATTTT.

The CDR3 sequence: CATSRDTGGGVFYEQYF. The CDR3, as DNA: TGTGCCACCAGCAGAGATACAGGGGGCGGCGTGTTCTACGAGCAGTACTTC. The chain carries TRBV15 and TRBJ2-7; 9 nucleotides match TRBD1. Germline loops: CDR1 LNHNV, CDR2 YYDKDF (reference sequence). CDR3 length equals 17 residues. Trimming took 0 bases from V and 3 from J; bases not matched to a gene: 9.

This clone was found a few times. The CDR3 protein is CASRHRNTEAFF. CDR3 bases: TGTGCCAGTAGACACCGGAACACTGAAGCTTTCTTT. The genes are TRBV19 and TRBJ1-1; D not resolved. Germline lookup yields CDR1 LNHDA and CDR2 SQIVND (reference sequence). Trimming removed 6 bases at V and 1 base at J, with 6 bases between. This CDR3 is 12 amino acids long.

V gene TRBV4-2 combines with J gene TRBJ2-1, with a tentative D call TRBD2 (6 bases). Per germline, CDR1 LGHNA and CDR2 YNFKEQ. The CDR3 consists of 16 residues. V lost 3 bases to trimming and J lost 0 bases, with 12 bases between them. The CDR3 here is CASSQVSGNSYNEQFF. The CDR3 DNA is TGTGCCAGCAGCCAGGTTAGCGGAAACTCCTACAATGAGCAGTTCTTC.

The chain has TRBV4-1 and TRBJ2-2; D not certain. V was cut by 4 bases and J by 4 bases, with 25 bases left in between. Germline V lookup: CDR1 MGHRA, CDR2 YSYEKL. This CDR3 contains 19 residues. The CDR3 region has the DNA TGCGCCAGCAGCCCCGAGGCGGCGTTCGCCCTAGAACCCACCGGGGAGCTGTTTTTT. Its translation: CASSPEAAFALEPTGELFF.

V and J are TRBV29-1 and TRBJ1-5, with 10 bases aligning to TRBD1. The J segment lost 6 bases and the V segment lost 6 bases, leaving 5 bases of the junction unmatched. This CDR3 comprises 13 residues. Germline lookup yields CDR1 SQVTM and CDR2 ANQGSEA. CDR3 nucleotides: TGCAGCGTCCGACAGGGGGCGGGTCAGCCCCAGCATTTT. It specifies CSVRQGAGQPQHF.

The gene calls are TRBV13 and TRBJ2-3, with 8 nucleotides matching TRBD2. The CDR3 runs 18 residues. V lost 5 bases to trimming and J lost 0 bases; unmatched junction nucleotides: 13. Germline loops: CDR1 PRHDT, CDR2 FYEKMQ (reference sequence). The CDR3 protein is CASSVWGGGGPSTDTQYF. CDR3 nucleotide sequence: TGTGCCAGCAGCGTATGGGGTGGCGGGGGGCCGAGCACAGATACGCAGTATTTT.

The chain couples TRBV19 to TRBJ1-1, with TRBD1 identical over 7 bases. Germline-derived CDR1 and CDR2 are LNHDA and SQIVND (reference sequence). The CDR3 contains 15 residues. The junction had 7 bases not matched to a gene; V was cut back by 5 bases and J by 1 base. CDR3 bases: TGTGCCAGTAGTTTAAGGGGGCCGGGGAACACTGAAGCTTTCTTT. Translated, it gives CASSLRGPGNTEAFF.

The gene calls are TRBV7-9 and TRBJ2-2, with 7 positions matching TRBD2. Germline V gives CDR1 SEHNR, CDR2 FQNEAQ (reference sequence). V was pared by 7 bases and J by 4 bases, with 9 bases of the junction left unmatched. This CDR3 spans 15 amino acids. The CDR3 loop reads CASIPVGGSTGELFF. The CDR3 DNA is TGTGCCAGCATCCCGGTGGGGGGGAGCACCGGGGAGCTGTTTTTT.

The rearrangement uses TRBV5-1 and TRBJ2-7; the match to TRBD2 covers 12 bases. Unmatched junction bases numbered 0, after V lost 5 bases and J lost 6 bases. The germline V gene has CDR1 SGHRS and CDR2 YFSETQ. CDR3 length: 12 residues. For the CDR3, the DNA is TGCGCCAGCAGACTAGCGGGGGGCGAGCAGTACTTC. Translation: CASRLAGGEQYF.

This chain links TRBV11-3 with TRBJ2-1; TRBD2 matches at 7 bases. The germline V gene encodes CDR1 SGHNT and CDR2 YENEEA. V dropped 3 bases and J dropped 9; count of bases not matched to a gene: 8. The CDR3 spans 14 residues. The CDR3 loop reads CASSLGGPTREQFF. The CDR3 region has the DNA TGTGCCAGCAGCTTGGGAGGGCCTACGCGTGAGCAGTTCTTC.

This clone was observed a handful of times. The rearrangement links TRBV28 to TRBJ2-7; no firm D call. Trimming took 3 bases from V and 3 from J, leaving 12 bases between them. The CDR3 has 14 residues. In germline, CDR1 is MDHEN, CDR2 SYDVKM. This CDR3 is CASSFMALIYEQYF. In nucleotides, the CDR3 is TGTGCCAGCAGTTTCATGGCTCTTATCTACGAGCAGTACTTC.

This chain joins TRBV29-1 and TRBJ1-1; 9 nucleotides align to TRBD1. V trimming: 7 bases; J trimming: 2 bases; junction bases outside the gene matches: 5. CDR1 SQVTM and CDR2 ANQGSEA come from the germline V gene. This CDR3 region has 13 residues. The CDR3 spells CSATTGGNTEAFF. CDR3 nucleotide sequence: TGCAGCGCGACGACAGGGGGTAACACTGAAGCTTTCTTT.

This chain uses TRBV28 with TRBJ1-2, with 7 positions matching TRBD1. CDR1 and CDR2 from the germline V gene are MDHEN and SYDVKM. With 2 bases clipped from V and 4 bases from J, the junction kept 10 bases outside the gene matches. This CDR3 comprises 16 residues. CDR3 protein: CASSLVGQEKIYGYTF. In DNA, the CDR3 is TGTGCCAGCAGTTTAGTAGGACAGGAAAAAATCTATGGCTACACCTTC.

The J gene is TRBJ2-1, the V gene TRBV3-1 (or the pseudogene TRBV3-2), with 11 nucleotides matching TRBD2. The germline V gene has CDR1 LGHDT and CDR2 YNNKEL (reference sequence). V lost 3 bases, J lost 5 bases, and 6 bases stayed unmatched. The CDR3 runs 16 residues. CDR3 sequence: CASSQFTSGGNNEQFF. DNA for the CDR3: TGTGCCAGCAGCCAGTTTACTAGCGGGGGAAACAATGAGCAGTTCTTC.

This CDR3 reads CASTPGTGTEAFF. The CDR3 bases are TGTGCCAGCACACCCGGGACAGGGACTGAAGCTTTCTTT. V is TRBV28 and J is TRBJ1-1; 9 bases map to TRBD1. V lost 7 bases, J lost 5 bases, and 5 bases stayed unmatched. The CDR3 sequence is 13 residues long. Germline CDR1 is MDHEN and CDR2 is SYDVKM.

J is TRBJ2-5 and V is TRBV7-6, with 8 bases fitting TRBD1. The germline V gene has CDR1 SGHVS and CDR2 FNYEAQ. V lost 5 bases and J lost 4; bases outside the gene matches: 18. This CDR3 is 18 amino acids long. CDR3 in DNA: TGTGCCAGCAGCCTATCGCTTGGGGGCAGGGGGCACCGAGAGACCCAGTACTTC. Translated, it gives CASSLSLGGRGHRETQYF. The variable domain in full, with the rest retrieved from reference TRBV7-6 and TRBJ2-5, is GAGVSQSPRYKVTKRGQDVALRCDPISGHVSLYWYRQALGQGPEFLTYFNYEAQQDKSGLPNDRFSAERPEGSISTLTIQRTEQRDSAMYRCASSLSLGGRGHRETQYFGPGTRLLVL.

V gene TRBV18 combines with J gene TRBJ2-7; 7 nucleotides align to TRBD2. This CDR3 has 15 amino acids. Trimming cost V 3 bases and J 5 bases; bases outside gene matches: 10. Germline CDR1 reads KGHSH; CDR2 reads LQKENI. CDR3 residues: CASSPSAGVLDEQYF. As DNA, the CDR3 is TGTGCCAGCTCACCCAGCGCGGGAGTCCTGGACGAGCAGTACTTC.

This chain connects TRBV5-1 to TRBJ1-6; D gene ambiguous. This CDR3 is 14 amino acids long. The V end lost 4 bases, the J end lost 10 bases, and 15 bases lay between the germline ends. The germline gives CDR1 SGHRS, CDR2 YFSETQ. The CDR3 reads CASSLLDTGSPLHF. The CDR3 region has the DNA TGCGCCAGCAGCCTACTCGACACGGGATCACCCCTCCACTTT.

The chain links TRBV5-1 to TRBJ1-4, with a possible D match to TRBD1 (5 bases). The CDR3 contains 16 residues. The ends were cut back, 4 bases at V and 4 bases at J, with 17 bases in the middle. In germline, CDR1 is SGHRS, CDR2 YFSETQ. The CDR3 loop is CASSPGEGALNEKLFF. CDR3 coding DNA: TGCGCCAGCAGCCCGGGGGAAGGGGCTCTTAATGAAAAACTGTTTTTT.

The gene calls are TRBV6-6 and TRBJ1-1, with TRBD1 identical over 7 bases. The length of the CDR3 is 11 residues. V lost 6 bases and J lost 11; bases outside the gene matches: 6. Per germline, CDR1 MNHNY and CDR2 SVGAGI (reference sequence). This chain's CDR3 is CASRHDRAAFF. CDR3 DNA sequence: TGTGCCAGCAGGCACGACAGGGCTGCTTTCTTT.

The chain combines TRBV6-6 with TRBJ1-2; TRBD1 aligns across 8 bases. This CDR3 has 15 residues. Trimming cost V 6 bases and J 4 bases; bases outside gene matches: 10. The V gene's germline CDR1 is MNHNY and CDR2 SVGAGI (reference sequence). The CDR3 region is CASSTGQAFIYGYTF. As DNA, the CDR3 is TGTGCCAGCAGCACGGGACAGGCCTTTATCTATGGCTACACCTTC.

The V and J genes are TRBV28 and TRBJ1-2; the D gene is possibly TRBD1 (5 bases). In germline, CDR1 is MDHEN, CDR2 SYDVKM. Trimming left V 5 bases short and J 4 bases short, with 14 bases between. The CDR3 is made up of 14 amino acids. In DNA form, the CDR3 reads TGTGCCAGCAGTCTCCCGGGGGGGGGCTATGGCTACACCTTC. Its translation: CASSLPGGGYGYTF.

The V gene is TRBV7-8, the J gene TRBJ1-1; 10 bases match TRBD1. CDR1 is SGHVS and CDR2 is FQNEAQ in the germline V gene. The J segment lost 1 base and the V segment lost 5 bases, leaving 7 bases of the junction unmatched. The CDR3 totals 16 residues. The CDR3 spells CASSPWDRGKNTEAFF. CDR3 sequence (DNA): TGTGCCAGCAGCCCTTGGGACAGGGGTAAGAACACTGAAGCTTTCTTT.

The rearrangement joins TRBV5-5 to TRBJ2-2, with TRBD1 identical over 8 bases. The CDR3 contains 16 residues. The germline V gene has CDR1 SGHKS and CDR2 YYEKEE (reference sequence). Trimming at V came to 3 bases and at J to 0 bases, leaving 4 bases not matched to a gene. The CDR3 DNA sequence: TGTGCCAGCAGCTGGGGGACAGGAGCGAACACCGGGGAGCTGTTTTTT. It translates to CASSWGTGANTGELFF.